The entry below gives a single TCR beta chain sequence along with its context. Both 60 Vbeta primers and 13 Jbeta primers went into the PCR. Sequencing was performed with immunoSEQ multiplex PCR; in TCRdb, only in-frame clones are kept and a portion is missing. The data hold some 150,000 clones, with about 84% observed a single time. This specimen belongs to a study of cytomegalovirus exposure and HLA in healthy donors. In germline, CDR1 is LNHDA, CDR2 SQIVND (reference sequence). The CDR3 consists of 14 residues. V lost 5 bases, J lost 5 bases, and 15 bases lay in between. This chain links TRBV19 with TRBJ2-5, with D possibly matching TRBD1 (5 bases). This sequence was found in a male donor in good health and CMV-seronegative. The sequenced material came from PBMCs. The CDR3 region is CASSATQAGETQYF. The CDR3 DNA reads TGTGCCAGTAGTGCCACACAGGCTGGGGAGACCCAGTACTTC.